The 6 T cell receptor beta chains below come from one sample, sequenced in a study of blood T cells in healthy people across ages. With a J-beta primer mix and a sample-barcoded 5' primer, a second PCR ran about 6 to 11 cycles. TCRdb ran MiXCR on the 5' RACE reads and lists one entry per CDR3 protein. The sample contains approximately 800,000 distinct CDR3 sequences, roughly 25% of which appear only once. These data are also associated with another study on T cells of mothers and their children.

The sample comprised blood. The receptors shown here come from a boy aged 10-17 years in good health.

This chain uses TRBV5-1 with TRBJ1-2, with TRBD1 matching 7 bases. This CDR3 contains 15 residues. The ends lost 6 bases at V and 3 bases at J; junction bases unmatched: 11. Per germline, CDR1 SGHRS and CDR2 YFSETQ. The CDR3 coding sequence is TGCGCCAGCAAAGCTCCGACAGGGTCGGACTATGGCTACACCTTC. Translation: CASKAPTGSDYGYTF.

V is TRBV6-6 and J is TRBJ1-5; D unclear. Germline assignment: CDR1 MNHNY and CDR2 SVGAGI (reference sequence). This CDR3 is 15 amino acids long. V was clipped by 2 bases and J by 2 bases, with 10 bases between them. The DNA of the CDR3 is TGTGCCAGCAGTTACGGGAGTAATGGCAATCAGCCCCAGCATTTT. This gives the protein CASSYGSNGNQPQHF.

This clonotype was seen a handful of times. The rearrangement joins TRBV28 to TRBJ2-7; 8 nucleotides match TRBD2. Germline CDR1 and CDR2: MDHEN and SYDVKM. The ends lost 5 bases at V and 5 bases at J; junction bases unmatched: 8. The CDR3 totals 14 residues. CDR3 in DNA: TGTGCCAGCAGTGTCTCCGGGGGGGCGAACGAGCAGTACTTC. This translates into CASSVSGGANEQYF.

This clonotype was seen a handful of times. The rearrangement joins TRBV19 to TRBJ2-3, with D maybe TRBD1 (5 bases). CDR1 is LNHDA and CDR2 is SQIVND in the germline V gene (reference sequence). CDR3 length: 14 amino acids. V lost 3 bases and J lost 0, with 7 bases in between. CDR3 amino acids: CASSMTVSTDTQYF. Here the CDR3 DNA reads TGTGCCAGTAGTATGACAGTCAGCACAGATACGCAGTATTTT.

The V gene is TRBV10-3, the J gene TRBJ2-2, with TRBD1 matching over 9 bases. This CDR3 comprises 14 residues. CDR1 and CDR2 from the germline V gene are ENHRY and SYGVKD. With 10 bases clipped from V and 3 bases from J, the junction kept 6 bases outside the gene matches. CDR3 sequence reads: CATRTGVDTGELFF. The DNA of the CDR3 is TGTGCCACGCGGACAGGGGTCGACACCGGGGAGCTGTTTTTT.

This clonotype was recorded a few times. This chain uses TRBV5-1 with TRBJ2-2, with 10 bases identical to TRBD1. Germline CDR1 SGHRS, CDR2 YFSETQ. The V gene end was trimmed by 4 bases and the J gene end by 8 bases; junction bases not matched to a gene: 11. The CDR3 contains 16 residues. CDR3 bases: TGCGCCAGCAGCGAAACCGGGACAGGGGACAGAGGGGAGCTGTTTTTT. This translates into CASSETGTGDRGELFF.